This entry lists 2 T cell receptor beta chains sequenced from one sample in a study of T cells in Graves' hyperthyroidism and ophthalmopathy. Amplification yielded TCR beta CDR3 regions, with RNA transcripts as the source. HTBI primers were the set used in a first-round RT-PCR of the TCR CDR3. TCRdb ran MiXCR on the multiplex PCR reads and lists one entry per CDR3 protein. The sample yields under 350,000 distinct CDR3 sequences, about a sixth seen once. The sample comprised blood. The source of these receptors is a woman in her sixties or seventies with Graves' ophthalmopathy.

This clonotype was seen ten or more times. This chain connects TRBV14 to TRBJ1-1; tentative D call: TRBD1 (6 bases). V lost 2 bases and J 0 bases, leaving 10 bases between the germline ends. Germline V gives CDR1 SGHDN, CDR2 FVKESK. The CDR3 is 15 residues long. DNA for the CDR3: TGTGCCAGCAGCCAATCTTACAGGGTGAACACTGAAGCTTTCTTT. Protein: CASSQSYRVNTEAFF.

This clonotype was counted at least ten times. The rearrangement joins TRBV7-9 to TRBJ1-4; D gene uncertain. In germline, CDR1 is SEHNR, CDR2 FQNEAQ (reference sequence). This CDR3 spans 14 amino acids. The ends were cut back, 5 bases at V and 1 base at J, with 8 bases in the middle. The CDR3 region has the DNA TGTGCCAGCAGCCTGGATGGAACTAATGAAAAACTGTTTTTT. Encoded protein: CASSLDGTNEKLFF.